These 8 T cell receptor beta chains share one sample of origin, sequenced in a study of cytomegalovirus exposure and HLA in healthy donors. The PCR ran on 60 Vbeta and 13 Jbeta primers. Repertoires were generated with immunoSEQ multiplex PCR, while TCRdb's copy carries only in-frame clones and drops some. This sample has roughly 190,000 clones; roughly four fifths occur once, and the top ten carry approximately 2.1%. The source material was PBMCs. The receptor set was obtained from a woman aged 30 to 39 in good health and CMV-seropositive.

On this clone: Other DNA sequences in the sample encode the same CDR3. The CDR3 sequence: CASSLTGGVGEQYF. The CDR3 DNA is TGTGCCAGCAGTTTAACAGGGGGGGTGGGCGAGCAGTACTTC. The rearrangement uses TRBV27 and TRBJ2-7, with D perhaps TRBD1 (8 bases). The germline V gene has CDR1 MNHEY and CDR2 SMNVEV (reference sequence). The CDR3 length is 14 residues. V was cut by 2 bases and J by 6 bases, with 14 bases left in between.

The rearrangement joins TRBV30 to TRBJ1-1, with D unresolved. Germline values: CDR1 GTSNPN, CDR2 SVGIG (reference sequence). The V end lost 7 bases, the J end lost 2 bases, and 11 bases lay between the germline ends. The CDR3 extends over 12 amino acids. The CDR3 coding sequence is TGTGCCTCCGCGGAGGGTAACACTGAAGCTTTCTTT. Protein product: CASAEGNTEAFF.

The rearrangement joins TRBV29-1 to TRBJ1-1, with D perhaps matching TRBD1 (6 bases). Trimming took 7 bases from V and 11 from J, leaving 26 bases between them. This CDR3 is built from 14 residues. Germline-derived CDR1 and CDR2 are SQVTM and ANQGSEA. CDR3 residues: CSARRDIGSSLAFF. The DNA for the CDR3 is TGCAGCGCCAGACGGGACATCGGCTCTTCTCTGGCTTTCTTT.

This clone has just one count. This chain links TRBV6-5 with TRBJ1-6; D gene unclear. Germline CDR1 reads MNHEY; CDR2 reads SVGAGI. V lost 4 bases and J 7 bases, leaving 11 bases between the germline ends. The CDR3 consists of 14 residues. The CDR3 coding sequence is TGTGCCAGCAGTTTCCGGGTCCCAAATTCACCCCTCCACTTT. Translating gives CASSFRVPNSPLHF.

The chain links TRBV27 to TRBJ1-2; a possible D gene is TRBD1 (5 bases). CDR3 length equals 16 residues. Per the germline V gene, CDR1 is MNHEY and CDR2 is SMNVEV (reference sequence). Trimming stripped 4 bases from V and 3 bases from J, with 18 bases between. The CDR3 protein is CASSSIARRADYGYTF. CDR3 nucleotides: TGTGCCAGCAGTTCTATAGCCCGCAGGGCGGACTATGGCTACACCTTC.

V is TRBV4-3 and J is TRBJ1-1, with 8 bases matching TRBD1. V lost 6 bases and J lost 4; bases outside the gene matches: 4. Germline values: CDR1 LGHNA, CDR2 YSLEER. The CDR3 spans 13 residues. DNA for the CDR3: TGCGCCAGCAGAGAACAGGGGGGCACTGAAGCTTTCTTT. Residues: CASREQGGTEAFF.

The V call is TRBV18, the J call TRBJ1-4; TRBD1 aligns across 8 bases. Germline loops: CDR1 KGHSH, CDR2 LQKENI. Germline trimming cut 6 bases from V and 4 bases from J; bases unmatched to any gene: 13. CDR3 length: 17 amino acids. The DNA for the CDR3 is TGTGCCAGCTCCCCAGATCACAGGGGGACCCATAATGAAAAACTGTTTTTT. Its translation is CASSPDHRGTHNEKLFF.

The chain has TRBV5-6 and TRBJ1-5; D is possibly TRBD1 (6 bases). Germline V CDR1 and CDR2: SGHDT, YYEEEE. Between the trimmed V and J ends, which lost 0 bases and 2 bases, there was a span of 15 bases. This CDR3 region has 17 residues. The DNA of the CDR3 is TGTGCCAGCAGCTTGGCGGAACAGGGTGAGGGCAATCAGCCCCAGCATTTT. This codes for CASSLAEQGEGNQPQHF.